This T cell receptor (beta chain) was recovered during a study of blood T cell repertoires in COVID-19 (dated by TCRdb to about 2020). Study-wide context: Samples from collaborators originated in the United States, Italy and Spain and spanned both the acute and convalescent phases of COVID-19. The prospective study material was composed of cDNA or gDNA derived from T cells, B-cell-depleted T cells, or PBMCs. Subjects who had been exposed to COVID-19, were actively infected with it, or had recovered from it provided the deeply sampled blood TCRbeta repertoires that made up the dataset. The repertoires were released in a freely available public database intended as a resource for research on the immune response to SARS-CoV-2. The samples were drawn from two sources: the first 160 participants of the ongoing ImmuneRACE study, and 1,000 to 1,500 subjects contributed by 6 global collaborators. Sample metadata almost always included a de-identified subject ID, COVID-19 status, age in years and sex. HLA class I and class II types, where available, came from metadata supplied by the sample provider rather than from assay-based typing.

The research as a whole found: Clinical and demographic metadata were provided uncurated, with the amount varying by source and participant.

A word on this clone: It has no known antigen specificity. Base qualities were left out, and no much larger clone turns up one base away.

One collaborating source in Seattle enrolled patients while the patients were actively infected and followed the patients over time throughout the course of disease. Whole blood was collected in K2EDTA tubes by collaborating institutions according to the institutions' own protocols. For TCRbeta analysis, collaborator samples were shipped as frozen whole blood, as isolated PBMCs, or as DNA extracted from either sample type. TCRbeta CDR3 regions were amplified from genomic DNA using the immunoSEQ Assay, a bias-controlled multiplex PCR. In the source study's methods: The number of nucleated cells in each sample was estimated by amplification of reference gene primers within the assay. To quantify the absolute abundance of each unique TCRbeta CDR3 rearrangement, sequence reads were collapsed and filtered. For each sample, productive Simpson clonality was calculated as the square root of Simpson's diversity index across productive rearrangements. TCRdb took over this immuneACCESS table, retaining in-frame rearrangements with V and J assigned. Such tables are incomplete; in checked studies, under half of the missing clones stem from an unresolved V gene, and the remainder is unexplained. V and J calls and clone size come straight from that table; D and trimming were deduced from the DNA. The sample contains about 210,000 clones, under 85% of them found a single time. About 8.3% of the sample is in the top ten clones.

The specimen was peripheral blood. This clonotype was sampled from an elderly woman with COVID-19, enrolled during active disease.

The DNA reads TGTGCCAGCAGCTTTGGAAACAGAGCTTTCTTT. Translated, it gives CASSFGNRAFF. The sequence links TRBV5-8 to TRBJ1-1; the D gene lacks a confident call. At the junction V is shortened by 2 bases and J by 10 bases, with 9 bases in between. Per the germline V gene, SGHTS is the CDR1 and YDEGEE is the CDR2. Counted from cysteine to phenylalanine, this CDR3 has 11 amino acids. Just the 33-base CDR3 DNA is kept, in frame starting at base 1.